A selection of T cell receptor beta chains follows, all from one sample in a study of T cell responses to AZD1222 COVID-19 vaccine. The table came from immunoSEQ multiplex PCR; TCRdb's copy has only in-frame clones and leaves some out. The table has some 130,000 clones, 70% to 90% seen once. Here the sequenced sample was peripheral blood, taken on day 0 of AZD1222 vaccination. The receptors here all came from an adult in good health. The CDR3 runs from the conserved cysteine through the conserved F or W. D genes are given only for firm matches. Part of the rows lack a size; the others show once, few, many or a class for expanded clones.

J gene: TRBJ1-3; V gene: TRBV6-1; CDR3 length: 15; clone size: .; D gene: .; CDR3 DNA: TGTGCCAGCAGTGAAAGACATAACTCTGGAAACACCATATATTTT; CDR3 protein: CASSERHNSGNTIYF
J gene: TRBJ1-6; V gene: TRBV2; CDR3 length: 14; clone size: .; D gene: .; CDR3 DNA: TGTGCCAGCAGCGGGACGGGGAATAATTCACCCCTCCACTTT; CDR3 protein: CASSGTGNNSPLHF
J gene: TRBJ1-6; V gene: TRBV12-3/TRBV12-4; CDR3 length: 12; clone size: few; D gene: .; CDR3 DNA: TGTGCCAGCAGTTTGATAAATTCACCCCTCCACTTT; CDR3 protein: CASSLINSPLHF
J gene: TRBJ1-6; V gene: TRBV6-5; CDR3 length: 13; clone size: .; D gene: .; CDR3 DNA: TGTGCCAGCAGAAACCAGGGTTATTCACCCCTCCACTTT; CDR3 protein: CASRNQGYSPLHF
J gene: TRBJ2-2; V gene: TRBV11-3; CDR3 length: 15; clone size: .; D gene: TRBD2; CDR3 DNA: TGTGCCAGCAGCTCAGACGGGGCGGGGGCCGGGGAGCTGTTTTTT; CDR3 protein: CASSSDGAGAGELFF
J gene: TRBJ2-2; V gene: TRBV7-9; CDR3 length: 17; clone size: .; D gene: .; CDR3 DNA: TGTGCCAGCAGCTTACCGGGGCAGGGGACGAACACCGGGGAGCTGTTTTTT; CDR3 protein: CASSLPGQGTNTGELFF
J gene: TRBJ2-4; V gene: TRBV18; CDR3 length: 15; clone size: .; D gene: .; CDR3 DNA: TGTGCCAGCTCACCAAAGAGCAGGGATGCGCACATTCAGTACTTC; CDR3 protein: CASSPKSRDAHIQYF
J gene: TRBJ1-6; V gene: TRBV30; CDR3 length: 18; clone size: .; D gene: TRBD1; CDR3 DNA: TGTGCCTGGAGTGTATACACAGGGGGCGATTGGGGCAATTCACCCCTCCACTTT; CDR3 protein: CAWSVYTGGDWGNSPLHF
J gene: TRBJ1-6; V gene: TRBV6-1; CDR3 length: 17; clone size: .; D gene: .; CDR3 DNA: TGTGCCAGCAGTGAATATGGGACGACGTGGGGTAATTCACCCCTCCACTTT; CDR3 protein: CASSEYGTTWGNSPLHF
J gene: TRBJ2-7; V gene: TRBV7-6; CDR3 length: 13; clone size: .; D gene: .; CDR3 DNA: TGTGCCAGCAGCCCCAGGGTAGTTTACGAGCAGTACTTC; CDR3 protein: CASSPRVVYEQYF
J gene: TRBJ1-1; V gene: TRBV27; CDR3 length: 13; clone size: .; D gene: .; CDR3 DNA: TGTGCCAGCAGTTTATCTAGGGACACTGAAGCTTTCTTT; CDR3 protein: CASSLSRDTEAFF
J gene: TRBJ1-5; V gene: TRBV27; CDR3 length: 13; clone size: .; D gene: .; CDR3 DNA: TGTGCCAGCAGTTTTCTAGGGGCTCAGCCCCAGCATTTT; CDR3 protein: CASSFLGAQPQHF
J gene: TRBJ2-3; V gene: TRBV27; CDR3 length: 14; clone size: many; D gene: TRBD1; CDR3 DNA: TGTGCCAGCAGTTTAGACAGGGCCCGCGATACGCAGTATTTT; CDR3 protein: CASSLDRARDTQYF
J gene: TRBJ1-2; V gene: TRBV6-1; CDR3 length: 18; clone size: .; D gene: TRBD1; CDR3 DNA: TGTGCCAGCAGTGAACCTCTGGGACAGGGGACGACTAACTATGGCTACACCTTC; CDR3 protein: CASSEPLGQGTTNYGYTF
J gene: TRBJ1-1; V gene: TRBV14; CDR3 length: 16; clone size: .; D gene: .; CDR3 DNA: TGTGCCAGCAGCCAAGATCTAGGGTATGTGAACACTGAAGCTTTCTTT; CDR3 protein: CASSQDLGYVNTEAFF
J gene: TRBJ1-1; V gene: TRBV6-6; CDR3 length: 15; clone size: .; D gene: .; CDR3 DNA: TGTGCCAGCAGTTACGGGGGGGCCATGAACACTGAAGCTTTCTTT; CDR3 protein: CASSYGGAMNTEAFF
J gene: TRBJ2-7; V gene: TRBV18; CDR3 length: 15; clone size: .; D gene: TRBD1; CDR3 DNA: TGTGCCAGCTCACCAGGGACAGCGAGCTCCTACGAGCAGTACTTC; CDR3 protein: CASSPGTASSYEQYF
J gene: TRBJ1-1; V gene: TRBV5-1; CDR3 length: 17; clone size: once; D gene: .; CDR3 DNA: TGCGCCAGCAGCTTGGCGGGATTTATAGGGGATCCAACTGAAGCTTTCTTT; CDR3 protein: CASSLAGFIGDPTEAFF
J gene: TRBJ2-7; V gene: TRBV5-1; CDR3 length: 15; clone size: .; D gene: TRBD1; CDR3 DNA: TGCGCCAGCAGCACCTCCGGGACAGGGCGATACGAGCAGTACTTC; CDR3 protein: CASSTSGTGRYEQYF
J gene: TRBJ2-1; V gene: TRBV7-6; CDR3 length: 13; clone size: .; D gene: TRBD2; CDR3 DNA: TGTGCCAGCAGCTCGACTAGCGGGCATGAGCAGTTCTTC; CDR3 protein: CASSSTSGHEQFF
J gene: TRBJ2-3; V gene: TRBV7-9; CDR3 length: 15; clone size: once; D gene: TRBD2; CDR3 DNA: TGTGCCAGCAGCTTGGCGCGGGAGGTTGCAGATACGCAGTATTTT; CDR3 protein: CASSLAREVADTQYF
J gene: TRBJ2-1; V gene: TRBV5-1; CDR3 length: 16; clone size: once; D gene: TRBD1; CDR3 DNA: TGCGCCAGCCCGACAGGGGGCCGGAGCTCCTACAATGAGCAGTTCTTC; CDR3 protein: CASPTGGRSSYNEQFF
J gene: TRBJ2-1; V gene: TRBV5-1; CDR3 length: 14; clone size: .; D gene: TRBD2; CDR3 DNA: TGCGCCAGCAGCTGGGGACTAGCGCCCAATGAGCAGTTCTTC; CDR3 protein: CASSWGLAPNEQFF
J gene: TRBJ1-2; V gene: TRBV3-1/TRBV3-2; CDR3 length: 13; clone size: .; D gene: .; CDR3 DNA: TGTGCCAGCAGCGGTAAGGGGAACTATGGCTACACCTTC; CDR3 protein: CASSGKGNYGYTF
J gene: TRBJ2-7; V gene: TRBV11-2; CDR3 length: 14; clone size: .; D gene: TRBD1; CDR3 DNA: TGTGCCAGCAGCTTTCCGGGACAGGGGAGCGAGCAGTACTTC; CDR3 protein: CASSFPGQGSEQYF